This T cell receptor (beta chain) originates from a study of neoadjuvant anti-PD-1 for oral cavity cancer. Study in general: Around day 43, patients without progression received a fourth nivolumab dose before surgery.

The repertoire was sequenced with immunoSEQ multiplex PCR; TCRdb's copy has only in-frame clones and lacks some. Among roughly 40,000 clones listed, approximately 80% were seen once. The CDR3 sequence is 18 residues long. Germline trimming cut 0 bases from V and 10 bases from J; bases unmatched to any gene: 17. Per the germline V gene, CDR1 is MGHRA and CDR2 is YSYEKL. This clone appeared a few times. The antigen remains undetermined. Notes on the study in general: TCR analyses covered only a few patients per response group.

The time point: after neoadjuvant nivolumab, at surgical resection. The sequence came from a person between 40 and 85 years old with oral cavity squamous cell carcinoma. The sample here was PBMCs, taken after nivolumab (anti-PD-1) treatment. V usage is TRBV4-1 and J usage is TRBJ2-1, with 8 bases that match TRBD1. The CDR3 DNA reads as TGCGCCAGCAGCCAAGAAATGGGGACAGGAGGGATTGGTAGGGAGCAGTTCTTC. Its translation: CASSQEMGTGGIGREQFF.